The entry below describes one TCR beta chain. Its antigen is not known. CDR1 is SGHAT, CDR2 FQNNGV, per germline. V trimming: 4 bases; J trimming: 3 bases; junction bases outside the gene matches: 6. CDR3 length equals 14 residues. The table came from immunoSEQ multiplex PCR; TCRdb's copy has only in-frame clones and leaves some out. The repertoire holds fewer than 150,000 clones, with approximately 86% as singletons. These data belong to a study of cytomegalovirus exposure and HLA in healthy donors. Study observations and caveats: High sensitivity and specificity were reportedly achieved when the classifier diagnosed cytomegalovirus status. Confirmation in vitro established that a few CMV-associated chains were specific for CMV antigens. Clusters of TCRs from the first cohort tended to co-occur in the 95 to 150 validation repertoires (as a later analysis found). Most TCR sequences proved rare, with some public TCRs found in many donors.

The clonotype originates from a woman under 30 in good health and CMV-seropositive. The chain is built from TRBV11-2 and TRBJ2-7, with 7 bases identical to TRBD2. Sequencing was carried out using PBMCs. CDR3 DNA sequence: TGTGCCAGCAGCTCCCCCGGGGGGTTCTACGAGCAGTACTTC. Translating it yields CASSSPGGFYEQYF. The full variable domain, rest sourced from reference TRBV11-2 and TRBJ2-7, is EAGVAQSPRYKIIEKRQSVAFWCNPISGHATLYWYQQILGQGPKLLIQFQNNGVVDDSQLPKDRFSAERLKGVDSTLKIQPAKLEDSAVYLCASSSPGGFYEQYFGPGTRLTVT.